This T cell receptor beta chain was sequenced in a study of shared clonotypes between healthy human individuals. Study as a whole: Three CD4 naive, three CD4 memory, two CD8 naive and one CD8 memory plate were used per donor.

Per the original methods: ImmunoSEQ supplied junction-only sequences lacking quality scores, so filtering was different. Assay used: immunoSEQ multiplex PCR; TCRdb lists only in-frame clones, some missing. V, J and clone size are taken as reported in that table, and D and trimming were inferred from the DNA itself. The top ten clones hold around 1.7% of a sample with about 2,200,000 clones, 90% to 95% of them seen once. In germline, CDR1 is SGDLS, CDR2 YYNGEE. V was cut by 0 bases and J by 4 bases, with 11 bases left in between. The CDR3 has 15 amino acids. Concerning this clone itself: What it binds is not known.

Findings of the study overall: An effect of sequencing depth on clonotype sharing among donors was expected.

Naive CD8 cells lacked CD45RO and underwent positive selection for CCR7, leaving out terminally differentiated effector memory CD45RA+ cells. The clonotype originates from a man aged 18 to 29 in good health. Some clones in this sample may be carry-over from other donors' samples. The sequencing sample was made of naive CD8+ T cells from PBMCs. The chain couples TRBV9 to TRBJ2-1, with D possibly matching TRBD2 (6 bases). The DNA of the CDR3 is TGTGCCAGCAGCGTAGAAGGGACTGTATACAATGAGCAGTTCTTC. This gives the protein CASSVEGTVYNEQFF.